Below, 2 T cell receptor beta chains from the same sample are listed, as sequenced in a study of vaccination and CD4 T cells after COVID-19. An Oncomine TCR Beta short-read assay was used to sequence the DNA from cultured CD4+ T cells. TCRdb reprocessed the PCR reads via MiXCR and lists one record per CDR3 protein. The sample lists 15,000 to 20,000 distinct CDR3 sequences; roughly 31% were seen once. Stated treatment: roughly 11-day PBMC culture with coronavirus spike peptide pools or control peptides (ViraFEST assay). These TCRs are of unknown antigen specificity. The sequenced material came from cultured CD4+ T cells from blood. These receptors originate from a human donor with COVID-19.

The rearrangement joins TRBV1 to TRBJ2-3; the D call in the table, TRBD2, was not verified against the DNA. TRBV1 is marked as a pseudogene. The CDR3 runs 19 residues. This chain's CDR3 is CTSSQGSSGGADGTDTQYF. The CDR3 DNA reads as TGCACCAGCAGCCAAGGTTCTAGCGGGGGGGCCGATGGCACAGATACGCAGTATTTT.

The rearrangement uses TRBV15 and TRBJ2-5; TRBD2 aligns across 9 bases. CDR3 length equals 17 residues. The germline V gene encodes CDR1 LNHNV and CDR2 YYDKDF (reference sequence). Trimming at V came to 3 bases and at J to 4 bases, leaving 12 bases not matched to a gene. The CDR3 DNA follows: TGTGCCACCAGCAGGATGGGGGCTCTAGCGGGGTCAGAGACCCAGTACTTC. Encoded protein: CATSRMGALAGSETQYF.